These 4 T cell receptor beta chains were sequenced from one sample in a study of blood T cell repertoires in COVID-19. Profiling relied on immunoSEQ multiplex PCR, and the TCRdb table lists in-frame clones only, not all of them. The data hold hundreds of thousands of clones, with 80% to 90% observed a single time. Material: peripheral blood. The receptors stem from a woman aged 25 to 39 with COVID-19, enrolled during active disease.

V gene TRBV4-3 combines with J gene TRBJ2-1, with 12 bases lining up with TRBD1. This CDR3 region has 15 residues. Losses at the gene ends were 4 bases for V and 7 bases for J; bases not matched to a gene: 5. Germline V lookup: CDR1 LGHNA, CDR2 YSLEER. This CDR3 is CASSLGTGGSNEQFF. CDR3 sequence (DNA): TGCGCCAGCAGCCTCGGGACAGGGGGCTCTAATGAGCAGTTCTTC.

The chain is built from TRBV20-1 and TRBJ2-3; 7 bases align to TRBD1. V trimming: 3 bases; J trimming: 2 bases; junction bases outside the gene matches: 5. The CDR3 totals 14 residues. Germline CDR1 is DFQATT and CDR2 is SNEGSKA (reference sequence). CDR3 bases: TGCAGTGCTAGTTTTGAGGGGGCCACAGATACGCAGTATTTT. Translating gives CSASFEGATDTQYF.

The rearrangement links TRBV21-1 to TRBJ2-7; the D call in the table, TRBD2, was not verified against the DNA. TRBV21-1 is a listed pseudogene. This CDR3 has 15 amino acids. The DNA for the CDR3 is TGTGCCATCGGCCGGGGTAGCGGAACAGACTACGAGCAGTACGTC. It specifies CAIGRGSGTDYEQYV.

The chain links TRBV10-3 to TRBJ2-1; 11 nucleotides match TRBD2. Looked up from germline, CDR1 is ENHRY and CDR2 is SYGVKD. Trimming cost V 4 bases and J 13 bases; bases outside gene matches: 3. The length of the CDR3 is 12 residues. The CDR3 region has the DNA TGTGCCATCAGTGGGACTAGCGGGTCTCAGTTCTTC. Protein: CAISGTSGSQFF.